The clone carrying this TCR beta chain was detected only once. No antigen is known for it. CDR1 is MDHEN, CDR2 SYDVKM, per germline. V was cut by 3 bases and J by 0 bases, with 6 bases left in between. There are 15 residues in the CDR3. PCR used 60 Vbeta primers and 13 Jbeta primers. Authors' data handling: A later analysis tallied roughly 77 million unique TCR beta chains, around 11 million of them shared. Repertoires were generated with immunoSEQ multiplex PCR, while TCRdb's copy carries only in-frame clones and drops some. V and J calls and clone size are copied from that table; D and trimming were computed from the DNA. The data hold 150,000 to 200,000 clones, with around 78% observed a single time. This sample was taken from a study of cytomegalovirus exposure and HLA in healthy donors. Broader study findings: Follow-up analysis later connected one missense variant in DCLRE1C with trimming of TCR beta V- and J-genes. The number of N-insertions in an Asian-associated ancestry cluster was reportedly below the approximately 690-donor mean in a later analysis. The availability of immune exposure information extended only to CMV serostatus.

Sequencing was performed on PBMCs. The source is a woman aged 40-49 years in good health and CMV-seronegative. J is TRBJ2-6 and V is TRBV28; tentatively, D is TRBD2 (5 bases). This CDR3 reads CASSFRGSGANVLTF. The CDR3 DNA reads TGTGCCAGCAGTTTTCGGGGCTCTGGGGCCAACGTCCTGACTTTC.